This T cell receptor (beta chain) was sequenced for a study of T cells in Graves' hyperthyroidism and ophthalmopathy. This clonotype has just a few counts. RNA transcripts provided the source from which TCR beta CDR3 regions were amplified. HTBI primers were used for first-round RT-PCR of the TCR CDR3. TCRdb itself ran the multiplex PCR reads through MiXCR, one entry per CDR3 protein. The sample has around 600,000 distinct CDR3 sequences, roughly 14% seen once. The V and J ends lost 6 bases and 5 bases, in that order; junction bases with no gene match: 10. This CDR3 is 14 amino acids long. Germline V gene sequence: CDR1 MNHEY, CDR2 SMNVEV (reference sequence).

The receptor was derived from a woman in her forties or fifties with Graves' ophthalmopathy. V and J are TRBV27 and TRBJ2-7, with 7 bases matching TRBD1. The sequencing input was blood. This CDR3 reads CASRSGQVTHEQYF. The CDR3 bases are TGTGCCAGCAGGAGTGGACAGGTTACCCACGAGCAGTACTTC.